This T cell receptor beta chain was recovered during a study of blood T cell repertoires in COVID-19. Source study methods: From reference gene primer amplification, estimates of nucleated cell counts were derived. The protocol was immunoSEQ multiplex PCR, while the TCRdb copy is restricted to in-frame clones and leaves out a portion. V, J and clone size were drawn from that table, and D and trimming were deduced from the DNA. The data show 240,000 or so clones, 70% to 90% seen once. The sample was peripheral blood. The clonotype originates from a woman younger than 45 with acute or convalescent COVID-19.

The CDR3 region is CATSRAEVSGTIYF. CDR3 sequence (DNA): TGTGCCACCAGCAGAGCGGAGGTTTCAGGCACCATATATTTT. The V and J genes are TRBV15 and TRBJ1-3, with D unresolved. The V gene's germline CDR1 is LNHNV and CDR2 YYDKDF (reference sequence). Trimming took 1 base from V and 9 from J, leaving 13 bases between them. The CDR3 length is 14 residues.